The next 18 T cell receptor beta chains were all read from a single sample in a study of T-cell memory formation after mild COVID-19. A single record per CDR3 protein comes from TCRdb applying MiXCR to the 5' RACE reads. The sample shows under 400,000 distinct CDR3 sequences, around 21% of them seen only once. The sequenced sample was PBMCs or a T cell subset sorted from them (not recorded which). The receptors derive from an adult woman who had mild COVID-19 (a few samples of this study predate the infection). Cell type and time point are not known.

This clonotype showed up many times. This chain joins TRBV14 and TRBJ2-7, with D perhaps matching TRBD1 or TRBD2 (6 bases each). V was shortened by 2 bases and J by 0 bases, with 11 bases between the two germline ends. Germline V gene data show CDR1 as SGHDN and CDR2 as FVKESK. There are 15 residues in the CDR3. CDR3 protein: CASSQPGAHSYEQYF. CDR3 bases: TGTGCCAGCAGCCAACCGGGGGCCCACTCCTACGAGCAGTACTTC. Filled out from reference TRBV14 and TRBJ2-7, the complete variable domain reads EAGVTQFPSHSVIEKGQTVTLRCDPISGHDNLYWYRRVMGKEIKFLLHFVKESKQDESGMPNNRFLAERTGGTYSTLKVQPAELEDSGVYFCASSQPGAHSYEQYFGPGTRLTVT.

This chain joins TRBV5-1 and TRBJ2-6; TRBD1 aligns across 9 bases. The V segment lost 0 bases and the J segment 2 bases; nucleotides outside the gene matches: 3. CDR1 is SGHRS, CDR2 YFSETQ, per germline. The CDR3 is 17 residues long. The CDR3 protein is CASSLATGGAGANVLTF. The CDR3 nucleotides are TGCGCCAGCAGCTTGGCCACAGGGGGCGCTGGGGCCAACGTCCTGACTTTC.

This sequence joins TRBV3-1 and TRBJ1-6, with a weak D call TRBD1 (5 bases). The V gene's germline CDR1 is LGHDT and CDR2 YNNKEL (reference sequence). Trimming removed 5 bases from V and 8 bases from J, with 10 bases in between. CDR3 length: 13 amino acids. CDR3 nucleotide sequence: TGTGCCAGCAGCTCAAGGGGTGATTCACCCCTCCACTTT. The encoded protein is CASSSRGDSPLHF.

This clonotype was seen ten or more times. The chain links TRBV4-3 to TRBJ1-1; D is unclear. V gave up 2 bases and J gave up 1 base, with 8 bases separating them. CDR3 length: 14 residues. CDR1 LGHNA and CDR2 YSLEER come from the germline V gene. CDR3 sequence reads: CASSQRQENTEAFF. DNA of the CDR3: TGCGCCAGCAGCCAACGTCAGGAGAACACTGAAGCTTTCTTT.

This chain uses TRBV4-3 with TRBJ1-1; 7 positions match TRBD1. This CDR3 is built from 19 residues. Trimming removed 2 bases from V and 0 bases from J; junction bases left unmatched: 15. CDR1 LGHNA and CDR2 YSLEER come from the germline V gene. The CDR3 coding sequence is TGCGCCAGCAGCCAAAGAGTAACAGGGGATTTTCTGATGAACACTGAAGCTTTCTTT. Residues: CASSQRVTGDFLMNTEAFF.

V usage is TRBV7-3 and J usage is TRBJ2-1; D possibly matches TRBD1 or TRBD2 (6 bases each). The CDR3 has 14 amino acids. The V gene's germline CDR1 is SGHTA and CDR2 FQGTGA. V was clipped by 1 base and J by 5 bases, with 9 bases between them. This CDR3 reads CASSLRGGNNEQFF. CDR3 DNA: TGTGCCAGCAGCTTAAGAGGGGGGAACAATGAGCAGTTCTTC.

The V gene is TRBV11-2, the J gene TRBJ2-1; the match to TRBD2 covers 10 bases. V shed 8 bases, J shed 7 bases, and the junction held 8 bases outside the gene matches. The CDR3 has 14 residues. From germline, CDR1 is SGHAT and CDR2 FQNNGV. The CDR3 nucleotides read TGTGCCAGCGGCGCACCGGGACTAGCGAATGAGCAGTTCTTC. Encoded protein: CASGAPGLANEQFF.

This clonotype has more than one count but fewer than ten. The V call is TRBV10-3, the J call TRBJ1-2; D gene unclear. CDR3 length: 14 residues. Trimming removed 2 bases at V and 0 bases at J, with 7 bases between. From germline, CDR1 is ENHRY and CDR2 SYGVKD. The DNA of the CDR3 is TGTGCCATCAGTGAGGCGGCTTCTAACTATGGCTACACCTTC. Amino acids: CAISEAASNYGYTF.

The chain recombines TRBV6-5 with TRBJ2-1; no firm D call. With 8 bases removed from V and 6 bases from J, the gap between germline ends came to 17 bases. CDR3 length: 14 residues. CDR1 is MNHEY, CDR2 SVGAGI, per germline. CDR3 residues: CASSKQTVFNEQFF. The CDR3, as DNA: TGTGCCAGCTCTAAGCAGACTGTTTTCAATGAGCAGTTCTTC.

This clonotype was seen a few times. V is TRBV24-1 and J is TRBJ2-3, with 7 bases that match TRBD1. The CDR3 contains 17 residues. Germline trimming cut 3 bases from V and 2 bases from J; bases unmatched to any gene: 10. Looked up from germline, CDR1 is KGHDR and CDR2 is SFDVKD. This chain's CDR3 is CATSDPDPGTDTDTQYF. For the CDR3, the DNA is TGTGCCACCAGTGATCCCGACCCCGGGACAGACACAGATACGCAGTATTTT.

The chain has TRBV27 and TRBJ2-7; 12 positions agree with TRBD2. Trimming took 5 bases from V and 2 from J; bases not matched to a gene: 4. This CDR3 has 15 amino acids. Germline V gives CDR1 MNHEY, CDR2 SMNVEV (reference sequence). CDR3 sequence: CASSILAGGPYEQYF. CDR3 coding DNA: TGTGCCAGCAGTATTCTAGCGGGGGGGCCCTACGAGCAGTACTTC.

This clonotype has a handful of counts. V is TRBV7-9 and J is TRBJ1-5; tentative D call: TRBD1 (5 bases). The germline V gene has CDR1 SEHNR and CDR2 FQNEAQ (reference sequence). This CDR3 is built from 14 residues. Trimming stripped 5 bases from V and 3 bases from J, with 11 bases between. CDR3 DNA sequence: TGTGCCAGCAGCCCCGGGACCTTCAATCAGCCCCAGCATTTT. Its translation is CASSPGTFNQPQHF. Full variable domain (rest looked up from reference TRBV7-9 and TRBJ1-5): DTGVSQNPRHKITKRGQNVTFRCDPISEHNRLYWYRQTLGQGPEFLTYFQNEAQLEKSRLLSDRFSAERPKGSFSTLEIQRTEQGDSAMYLCASSPGTFNQPQHFGDGTRLSIL.

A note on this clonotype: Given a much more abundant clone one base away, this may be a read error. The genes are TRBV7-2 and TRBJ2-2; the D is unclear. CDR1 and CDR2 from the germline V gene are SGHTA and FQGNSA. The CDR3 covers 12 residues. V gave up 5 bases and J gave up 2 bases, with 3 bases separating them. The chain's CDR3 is CASSINTGELFF. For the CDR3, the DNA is TGTGCCAGCAGCATAAACACCGGGGAGCTGTTTTTT.

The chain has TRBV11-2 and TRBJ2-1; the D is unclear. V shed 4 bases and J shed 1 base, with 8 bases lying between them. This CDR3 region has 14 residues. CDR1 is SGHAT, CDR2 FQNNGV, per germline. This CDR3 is CASSYSYSYNEQFF. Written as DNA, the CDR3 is TGTGCCAGCAGCTACAGCTATTCCTACAATGAGCAGTTCTTC. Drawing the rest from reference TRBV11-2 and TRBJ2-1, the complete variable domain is EAGVAQSPRYKIIEKRQSVAFWCNPISGHATLYWYQQILGQGPKLLIQFQNNGVVDDSQLPKDRFSAERLKGVDSTLKIQPAKLEDSAVYLCASSYSYSYNEQFFGPGTRLTVL.

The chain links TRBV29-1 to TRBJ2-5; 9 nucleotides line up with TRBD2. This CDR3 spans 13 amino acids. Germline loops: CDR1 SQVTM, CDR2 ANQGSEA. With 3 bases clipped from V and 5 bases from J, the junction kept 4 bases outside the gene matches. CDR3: CSVDGTSRETQYF. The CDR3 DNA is TGCAGCGTTGATGGGACTAGCCGGGAGACCCAGTACTTC.

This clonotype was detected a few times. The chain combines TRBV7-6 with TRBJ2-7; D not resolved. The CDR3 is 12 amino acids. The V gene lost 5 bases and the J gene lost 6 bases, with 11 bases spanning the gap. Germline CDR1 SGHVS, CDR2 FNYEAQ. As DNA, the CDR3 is TGTGCCAGCAGCCCCGGCGACGGCGAGCAGTACTTC. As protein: CASSPGDGEQYF.

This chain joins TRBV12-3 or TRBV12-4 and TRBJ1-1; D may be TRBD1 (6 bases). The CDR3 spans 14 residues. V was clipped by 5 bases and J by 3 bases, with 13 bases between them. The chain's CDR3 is CASSAPTGYTEAFF. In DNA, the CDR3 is TGTGCCAGCAGTGCCCCGACAGGATACACTGAAGCTTTCTTT.

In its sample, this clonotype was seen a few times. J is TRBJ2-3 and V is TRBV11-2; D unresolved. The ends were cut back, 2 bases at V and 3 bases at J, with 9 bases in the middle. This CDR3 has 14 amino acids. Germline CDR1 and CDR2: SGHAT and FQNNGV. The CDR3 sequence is CASSLYVGTDTQYF. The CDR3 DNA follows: TGTGCCAGCAGCTTATATGTCGGGACAGATACGCAGTATTTT.